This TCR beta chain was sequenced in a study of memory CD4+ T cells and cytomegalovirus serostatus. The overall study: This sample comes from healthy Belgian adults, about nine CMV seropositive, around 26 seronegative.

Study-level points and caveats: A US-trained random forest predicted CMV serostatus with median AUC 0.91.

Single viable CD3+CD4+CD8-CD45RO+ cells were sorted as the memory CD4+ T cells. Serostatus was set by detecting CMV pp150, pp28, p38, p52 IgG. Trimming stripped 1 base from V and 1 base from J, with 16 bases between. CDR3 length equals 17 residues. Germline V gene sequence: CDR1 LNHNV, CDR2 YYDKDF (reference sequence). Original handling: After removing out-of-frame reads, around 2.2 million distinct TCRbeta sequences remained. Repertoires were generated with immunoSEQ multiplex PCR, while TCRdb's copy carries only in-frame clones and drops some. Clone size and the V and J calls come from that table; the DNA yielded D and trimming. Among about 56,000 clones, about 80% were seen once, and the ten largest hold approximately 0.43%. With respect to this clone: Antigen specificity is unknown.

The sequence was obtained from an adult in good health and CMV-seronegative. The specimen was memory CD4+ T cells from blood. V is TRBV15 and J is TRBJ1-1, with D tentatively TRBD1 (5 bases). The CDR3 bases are TGTGCCACCAGCAGAGCCCGTAAACTTCAGGGGAACACTGAAGCTTTCTTT. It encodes CATSRARKLQGNTEAFF.